The 28 T cell receptor beta chains presented below share a single source sample, sequenced in a study of Graves' ophthalmopathy and Graves' hyperthyroidism. Amplification targeted the TCR beta CDR3 regions, with RNA transcripts as the source material. Second-round multiplex PCR followed a first-round RT-PCR using HTBI primers. TCRdb passed the multiplex PCR reads through MiXCR, listing each CDR3 protein once. The table records 300,000 to 400,000 distinct CDR3 sequences, roughly 17% of them present only once. Sequenced sample: peripheral blood. The receptors were sampled from an adult man with Graves' ophthalmopathy.

Concerning this clonotype itself: Being one base from a much bigger clone, this may be a read error. J is TRBJ2-7 and V is TRBV7-3, with 8 bases identical to TRBD2. The CDR3 runs to 15 residues. Per the germline V gene, CDR1 is SGHTA and CDR2 is FQGTGA. CDR3 bases: TGTGTCAGCAGCTTAACCGGGGGGGCAAACTACGAGCAGTACTTC. Protein product: CVSSLTGGANYEQYF.

The chain combines TRBV20-1 with TRBJ1-1; D remains unclear. Germline V CDR1 and CDR2: DFQATT, SNEGSKA (reference sequence). CDR3 length equals 13 residues. V lost 3 bases, J lost 4 bases, and 12 bases lay in between. CDR3 nucleotides: TGCAGTGCTAGCGGACGGCTGGGCACTGAAGCTTTCTTT. As protein: CSASGRLGTEAFF.

Comments on this clonotype: One end of the junction is discordant with germline, which a read error may explain. The rearrangement links TRBV7-2 to TRBJ2-7; D is ambiguous. Germline CDR1 reads SGHTA; CDR2 reads FQGNSA. The CDR3 runs to 9 residues. The CDR3 nucleotides are TGTGCCAGCAGCCCGACTTATAGCTTC. Protein: CASSPTYSF.

This chain connects TRBV2 to TRBJ1-2, with D possibly TRBD1 on 6 matching bases. Trimming left V 7 bases short and J 2 bases short, with 11 bases between. CDR3 length: 13 residues. The germline gives CDR1 SNHLY, CDR2 FYNNEI. CDR3 amino acids: CASKRGGNYGYTF. The CDR3 nucleotides are TGTGCCAGCAAGAGGGGGGGCAACTATGGCTACACCTTC.

A few counts support this clonotype. This chain joins TRBV3-1 and TRBJ2-7, with TRBD1 identical over 11 bases. The length of the CDR3 is 16 residues. J lost 0 bases, V lost 4 bases, and 5 bases had no gene match. Per germline, CDR1 LGHDT and CDR2 YNNKEL (reference sequence). CDR3 nucleotides: TGTGCCAGCAGCCTAGGGACAGGGGGTTACTCCTACGAGCAGTACTTC. This translates into CASSLGTGGYSYEQYF.

Many counts were recorded for this clonotype. This chain links TRBV7-8 with TRBJ2-7, with no clear D. Germline values: CDR1 SGHVS, CDR2 FQNEAQ. This CDR3 spans 12 amino acids. Deletions cut 1 base from V and 6 bases from J, with 7 bases between. CDR3 nucleotide sequence: TGTGCCAGCAGCTTAGAAGACTTCGAGCAGTACTTC. Its translation is CASSLEDFEQYF.

This clonotype was observed at least ten times. The chain has TRBV12-3 or TRBV12-4 and TRBJ2-5, with 8 nucleotides matching TRBD2. The CDR3 is 15 residues long. V gave up 3 bases and J gave up 4 bases; unmatched junction bases: 7. Here the CDR3 reads CASSLASGSRETQYF. The CDR3 nucleotides are TGTGCCAGCAGTTTGGCCAGCGGGAGTCGAGAGACCCAGTACTTC.

At least ten counts were recorded for this clonotype. This chain joins TRBV10-3 and TRBJ1-1; unclear D gene. This CDR3 has 14 residues. CDR1 and CDR2 from the germline V gene are ENHRY and SYGVKD. The V end lost 2 bases, the J end lost 1 base, and 8 bases lay between the germline ends. The CDR3 DNA follows: TGTGCCATCAGTGAGCCAGGAGAGAACACTGAAGCTTTCTTT. Protein product: CAISEPGENTEAFF.

This clonotype was seen ten or more times. The J gene is TRBJ2-7, the V gene TRBV13; 10 nucleotides align to TRBD2. Germline lookup yields CDR1 PRHDT and CDR2 FYEKMQ (reference sequence). This CDR3 has 17 residues. V gave up 4 bases and J gave up 3 bases; unmatched junction bases: 12. The CDR3 protein is CASSSTSGTKGDYEQYF. CDR3 sequence (DNA): TGTGCCAGCAGCTCAACTAGCGGGACGAAGGGTGACTACGAGCAGTACTTC.

In this sample, this clonotype turned up many times. The genes are TRBV20-1 and TRBJ1-1; D uncertain. Germline CDR1 is DFQATT and CDR2 is SNEGSKA (reference sequence). The V gene lost 1 base and the J gene lost 1 base, with 7 bases spanning the gap. The CDR3 runs 13 residues. DNA for the CDR3: TGCAGTGCTAGAGGTGGGGAGAACACTGAAGCTTTCTTT. As protein: CSARGGENTEAFF.

The table lists this clonotype with many counts. This rearrangement joins TRBV28 to TRBJ1-2; D is uncertain. V lost 4 bases, J lost 11 bases, and 11 bases lay in between. The CDR3 extends over 11 amino acids. Germline CDR1 is MDHEN and CDR2 is SYDVKM. This chain's CDR3 is CASSSGPHYTF. CDR3 DNA sequence: TGTGCCAGCAGTTCCGGACCTCATTACACCTTC.

The table lists this clonotype with many counts. The gene calls are TRBV20-1 and TRBJ2-5; 9 bases agree with TRBD1. The J segment lost 7 bases and the V segment lost 6 bases, leaving 6 bases of the junction unmatched. This CDR3 contains 12 residues. Germline V gene data show CDR1 as DFQATT and CDR2 as SNEGSKA (reference sequence). As DNA, the CDR3 is TGCAGTGCGACACAGGGGGCCGTGACCCAGTACTTC. This gives the protein CSATQGAVTQYF.

The sample holds many counts of this clonotype. The CDR3 spells CSVSSRGVTEAFF. The CDR3 nucleotides read TGCAGCGTCTCCTCGAGGGGAGTGACTGAAGCTTTCTTT. The V and J genes are TRBV29-1 and TRBJ1-1; D possibly corresponds to TRBD1 (5 bases). CDR1 and CDR2 from the germline V gene are SQVTM and ANQGSEA. The CDR3 loop spans 13 amino acids. Trimming stripped 6 bases from V and 5 bases from J, with 16 bases between.

There are many counts of this clonotype. The J gene is TRBJ1-5, the V gene TRBV7-2; D is unclear. Trimming took off 6 bases at V and 6 bases at J, with 15 bases between the two ends. Germline V CDR1 and CDR2: SGHTA, FQGNSA. This CDR3 has 14 residues. The CDR3 sequence is CASSPTSTGQPQHF. Written as DNA, the CDR3 is TGTGCCAGCAGTCCCACTTCAACGGGTCAGCCCCAGCATTTT.

This clonotype occurred once. In DNA form, the CDR3 reads TGCGCCAGCAGCCCCCTCGACACGTGGAACACCGGGGAGCTGTTTTTT. Its protein is CASSPLDTWNTGELFF. The rearrangement uses TRBV5-1 and TRBJ2-2; D is unclear. Germline CDR1 reads SGHRS; CDR2 reads YFSETQ. The CDR3 covers 16 residues. V lost 4 bases to trimming and J lost 1 base, with 14 bases between them. Filled out from reference TRBV5-1 and TRBJ2-2, the complete variable domain reads KAGVTQTPRYLIKTRGQQVTLSCSPISGHRSVSWYQQTPGQGLQFLFEYFSETQRNKGNFPGRFSGRQFSNSRSEMNVSTLELGDSALYLCASSPLDTWNTGELFFGEGSRLTVL.

J is TRBJ1-5 and V is TRBV18; D is uncertain. The CDR3 is 16 residues long. The V and J ends lost 2 bases and 0 bases respectively, with 11 bases between them. Looked up from germline, CDR1 is KGHSH and CDR2 is LQKENI. The CDR3 nucleotides are TGTGCCAGCTCACCAGTAGGAGGCTATAGCAATCAGCCCCAGCATTTT. Residues: CASSPVGGYSNQPQHF. Using reference TRBV18 and TRBJ1-5 for the parts outside the CDR3, the full variable domain is NAGVMQNPRHLVRRRGQEARLRCSPMKGHSHVYWYRQLPEEGLKFMVYLQKENIIDESGMPKERFSAEFPKEGPSILRIQQVVRGDSAAYFCASSPVGGYSNQPQHFGDGTRLSIL.

At least ten counts were recorded for this clonotype. V usage is TRBV18 and J usage is TRBJ1-6; 7 bases line up with TRBD1. The CDR3 runs to 14 residues. The germline CDR1 and CDR2 sequences are KGHSH and LQKENI. V gave up 3 bases and J gave up 8 bases; unmatched junction bases: 4. CDR3 sequence: CASSPSRGDSPLHF. CDR3 DNA sequence: TGTGCCAGCTCACCGAGCAGGGGGGATTCACCCCTCCACTTT.

This clonotype has only a few counts. The CDR3 bases are TGTGCCAGCAGTGGGGGGACTAGCGGGAGGCCCCCGGGTGTAGAGCAGTACTTC. Its translation is CASSGGTSGRPPGVEQYF. The V gene is TRBV2, the J gene TRBJ2-7; 15 nucleotides align to TRBD2. J lost 7 bases, V lost 4 bases, and 14 bases had no gene match. From germline, CDR1 is SNHLY and CDR2 FYNNEI. The CDR3 totals 18 residues.

This clonotype was found many times. V and J are TRBV5-1 and TRBJ1-1; tentatively, D is TRBD1 (5 bases). With 1 base removed from V and 1 base from J, the gap between germline ends came to 8 bases. The CDR3 is 14 residues long. Germline V gene lookup returns CDR1 SGHRS and CDR2 YFSETQ. CDR3 in amino acids: CASSLRGGNTEAFF. The CDR3 nucleotides are TGCGCCAGCAGCTTGAGGGGTGGGAACACTGAAGCTTTCTTT.

This clonotype was seen ten or more times. The genes are TRBV12-3 or TRBV12-4 and TRBJ2-2; weak D call: TRBD1 (7 bases). Trimming removed 5 bases at V and 4 bases at J, with 17 bases between. The CDR3 is made up of 16 amino acids. The CDR3 loop is CASSPRQGGTTGELFF. The CDR3 region has the DNA TGTGCCAGCAGTCCTCGACAGGGCGGGACCACCGGGGAGCTGTTTTTT.

This clonotype was detected ten times or more. This chain joins TRBV6-1 and TRBJ1-1, with D possibly matching TRBD1 (5 bases). V lost 7 bases, J lost 1 base, and 13 bases lay in between. Germline CDR1 reads MNHNS; CDR2 reads SASEGT. The CDR3 loop spans 14 amino acids. In DNA form, the CDR3 reads TGTGCCAGCAAGGGAGCCGGACAGAACACTGAAGCTTTCTTT. This translates into CASKGAGQNTEAFF.

This clonotype was recorded at least ten times. The chain employs TRBV7-9 and TRBJ2-5, with unresolved D. CDR3 length: 12 residues. Germline V gene sequence: CDR1 SEHNR, CDR2 FQNEAQ (reference sequence). The V gene lost 5 bases and the J gene lost 3 bases, with 7 bases spanning the gap. The DNA for the CDR3 is TGTGCCAGCAGCCAAATGGAAGAGACCCAGTACTTC. Translating it yields CASSQMEETQYF. Looking up the rest from reference TRBV7-9 and TRBJ2-5 gives the full variable domain: DTGVSQNPRHKITKRGQNVTFRCDPISEHNRLYWYRQTLGQGPEFLTYFQNEAQLEKSRLLSDRFSAERPKGSFSTLEIQRTEQGDSAMYLCASSQMEETQYFGPGTRLLVL.

This clonotype was seen at least ten times. The rearrangement uses TRBV27 and TRBJ1-5; weak D call: TRBD1 (6 bases). Germline loops: CDR1 MNHEY, CDR2 SMNVEV (reference sequence). The V gene lost 5 bases and the J gene lost 7 bases, with 15 bases spanning the gap. This CDR3 has 14 residues. The DNA for the CDR3 is TGTGCCAGCAGTAAACAGGGATTGGGGCAGCCCCAGCATTTT. It specifies CASSKQGLGQPQHF.

This clonotype was counted at least ten times. The chain carries TRBV27 and TRBJ2-5; no firm D call. The CDR3 runs to 12 residues. Germline V gene lookup returns CDR1 MNHEY and CDR2 SMNVEV (reference sequence). Between the trimmed V and J ends, which lost 5 bases and 4 bases, there was a span of 8 bases. The DNA of the CDR3 is TGTGCCAGCAGTCAAGGATCAGAGACCCAGTACTTC. Translated, it gives CASSQGSETQYF.

The J gene is TRBJ2-7, the V gene TRBV28; D remains ambiguous. The ends were cut back, 6 bases at V and 3 bases at J, with 15 bases in the middle. The CDR3 runs to 14 residues. CDR1 is MDHEN and CDR2 is SYDVKM in the germline V gene. As DNA, the CDR3 is TGTGCCAGCAGCCCCCCTCGGCAGGTCTACGAGCAGTACTTC. Translating it yields CASSPPRQVYEQYF.

This clonotype appeared many times. The chain employs TRBV2 and TRBJ2-5, with a weak D call TRBD1 (6 bases). In germline, CDR1 is SNHLY, CDR2 FYNNEI. The germline V and J ends were trimmed by 6 bases and 0 bases, with 11 bases remaining between them. This CDR3 is built from 14 residues. CDR3 region: CASRADRNQETQYF. Here the CDR3 DNA reads TGTGCCAGCAGGGCAGACAGGAACCAAGAGACCCAGTACTTC.

This clonotype was recorded at least ten times. This chain links TRBV20-1 with TRBJ1-1; D may be TRBD1 (5 bases). The CDR3 totals 15 residues. Germline lookup yields CDR1 DFQATT and CDR2 SNEGSKA (reference sequence). The CDR3 protein is CSSSGGGMRNTEAFF. CDR3 in DNA: TGCAGCTCCTCGGGGGGGGGAATGAGGAACACTGAAGCTTTCTTT.

V gene TRBV24-1 combines with J gene TRBJ2-3; TRBD2 is a possible D gene (7 bases). The CDR3 consists of 16 residues. The V gene lost 7 bases and the J gene lost 3 bases, with 19 bases spanning the gap. The germline gives CDR1 KGHDR, CDR2 SFDVKD. The CDR3 DNA sequence: TGTGCCACCAGCTGGGGGGGGGGCCACAGGACAGATACGCAGTATTTT. Translating gives CATSWGGGHRTDTQYF.